One sample yielded the 21 T cell receptor beta chains listed below, sequenced in a study of blood T cell repertoires in COVID-19. Profiling relied on immunoSEQ multiplex PCR, and the TCRdb table lists in-frame clones only, not all of them. Seen here are about 78,000 clones, 86% observed once, and the top ten hold about 2.1%. The sequenced sample consisted of peripheral blood. Source of these receptors: a woman in her sixties or seventies with acute or convalescent COVID-19.

The chain combines TRBV6-5 with TRBJ1-1; D is undetermined. From germline, CDR1 is MNHEY and CDR2 SVGAGI. Trimming took off 5 bases at V and 5 bases at J, with 9 bases between the two ends. The CDR3 is 12 amino acids. The DNA of the CDR3 is TGTGCCAGCAGTCAGCGTAAGACTGAAGCTTTCTTT. Its translation: CASSQRKTEAFF.

This sequence joins TRBV6-5 and TRBJ2-7; no clear D. Germline V lookup: CDR1 MNHEY, CDR2 SVGAGI. The CDR3 has 13 amino acids. Trimming removed 6 bases at V and 3 bases at J, with 12 bases between. For the CDR3, the DNA is TGTGCCAGCAGACCAACCCACAGCTACGAGCAGTACTTC. This gives the protein CASRPTHSYEQYF.

In this sample, this clone turned up a few times. The rearrangement uses TRBV7-2 and TRBJ2-7; 7 bases map to TRBD1. The length of the CDR3 is 13 residues. The junction had 7 bases not matched to a gene; V was cut back by 5 bases and J by 6 bases. Germline loops: CDR1 SGHTA, CDR2 FQGNSA. In nucleotides, the CDR3 is TGTGCCAGCAGCCGATCGAGGGGGCGCGAGCAGTACTTC. Translating gives CASSRSRGREQYF.

The CDR3: CASAGTLSYEQYF. The CDR3 nucleotides are TGCGCCAGTGCCGGGACACTGTCCTACGAGCAGTACTTC. This chain joins TRBV10-2 and TRBJ2-7; possible D gene TRBD1, 6 bases. Per germline, CDR1 WSHSY and CDR2 SAAADI. The CDR3 length is 13 residues. With 9 bases removed from V and 1 base from J, the gap between germline ends came to 13 bases.

The sample holds one count of this clone. J is TRBJ2-4 and V is TRBV6-5; tentatively, D is TRBD2 (7 bases). The CDR3 covers 14 residues. With 10 bases removed from V and 11 bases from J, the gap between germline ends came to 24 bases. Germline V gene lookup returns CDR1 MNHEY and CDR2 SVGAGI. CDR3 sequence (DNA): TGTGCCACCGGGGGCGGGAGCGGGACGGGGGTTCAGTACTTC. It yields the protein CATGGGSGTGVQYF.

This clone was counted a few times. The chain combines TRBV9 with TRBJ2-1, with D maybe TRBD2 (6 bases). Germline-derived CDR1 and CDR2 are SGDLS and YYNGEE. This CDR3 comprises 15 residues. Trimming removed 0 bases at V and 9 bases at J, with 16 bases between. The CDR3 DNA reads TGTGCCAGCAGCGTAGGGACTACCCTACCCAGTGAGCAGTTCTTC. Its protein is CASSVGTTLPSEQFF.

The rearrangement uses TRBV5-1 and TRBJ1-1, with no clear D. V was clipped by 5 bases and J by 5 bases, with 13 bases between them. CDR3 length equals 13 residues. Germline V CDR1 and CDR2: SGHRS, YFSETQ. The CDR3 coding sequence is TGCGCCAGCAGTACGGAGCGGTGGACTGAAGCTTTCTTT. It codes for CASSTERWTEAFF.

CDR3 sequence reads: CASSREGVRQPQHF. CDR3 DNA sequence: TGTGCCAGCAGCCGGGAAGGGGTGCGGCAGCCCCAGCATTTT. The chain employs TRBV6-2 or TRBV6-3 and TRBJ1-5; D may be TRBD1 (5 bases). CDR1 is MNHEY and CDR2 is SVGEGT in the germline V gene. This CDR3 spans 14 amino acids. Trimming took 6 bases from V and 7 from J, leaving 16 bases between them.

This rearrangement joins TRBV9 to TRBJ1-2, with 12 bases identical to TRBD1. Looked up from germline, CDR1 is SGDLS and CDR2 is YYNGEE. Germline trimming cut 4 bases from V and 4 bases from J; bases unmatched to any gene: 5. The CDR3 has 15 amino acids. The CDR3 protein is CASSPGTGGGYGYTF. CDR3 DNA sequence: TGTGCCAGCAGCCCGGGGACAGGGGGCGGCTATGGCTACACCTTC. Full variable domain (missing parts from reference TRBV9 and TRBJ1-2): DSGVTQTPKHLITATGQRVTLRCSPRSGDLSVYWYQQSLDQGLQFLIQYYNGEERAKGNILERFSAQQFPDLHSELNLSSLELGDSALYFCASSPGTGGGYGYTFGSGTRLTVV.

Worth noting for this clone: This specimen includes other DNA sequences encoding the same CDR3. This sequence joins TRBV7-2 and TRBJ1-2; 9 bases are shared with TRBD1. The germline CDR1 and CDR2 sequences are SGHTA and FQGNSA. The CDR3 contains 14 residues. The J segment lost 3 bases and the V segment lost 5 bases, leaving 4 bases of the junction unmatched. CDR3 in DNA: TGTGCCAGCAGCCCGACAGGGGGTGACTATGGCTACACCTTC. It yields the protein CASSPTGGDYGYTF.

This sequence joins TRBV19 and TRBJ1-1; unclear D gene. Germline V gene lookup returns CDR1 LNHDA and CDR2 SQIVND (reference sequence). V dropped 3 bases and J dropped 0 bases, with 5 bases sitting between them. This CDR3 has 13 residues. CDR3 sequence: CASSINMNTEAFF. The CDR3 nucleotides read TGTGCCAGTAGTATTAACATGAACACTGAAGCTTTCTTT. Drawing the rest from reference TRBV19 and TRBJ1-1, the complete variable domain is DGGITQSPKYLFRKEGQNVTLSCEQNLNHDAMYWYRQDPGQGLRLIYYSQIVNDFQKGDIAEGYSVSREKKESFPLTVTSAQKNPTAFYLCASSINMNTEAFFGQGTRLTVV.

The chain employs TRBV7-2 and TRBJ1-1; D is ambiguous. Germline V lookup: CDR1 SGHTA, CDR2 FQGNSA. Trimming removed 5 bases at V and 0 bases at J, with 10 bases between. This CDR3 has 14 amino acids. In nucleotides, the CDR3 is TGTGCCAGCAGCATCGACGGGGTGAACACTGAAGCTTTCTTT. Protein product: CASSIDGVNTEAFF.

The rearrangement uses TRBV10-3 and TRBJ2-6; maybe TRBD1 (6 bases). V shed 11 bases and J shed 0 bases, with 11 bases lying between them. Per germline, CDR1 ENHRY and CDR2 SYGVKD. CDR3 length: 14 amino acids. The CDR3, as DNA: TGTGCCTCTACAGGGTTCTCTGGGGCCAACGTCCTGACTTTC. It encodes CASTGFSGANVLTF.

The chain is built from TRBV5-6 and TRBJ2-7; 8 bases line up with TRBD2. The CDR3 extends over 15 amino acids. Germline V lookup: CDR1 SGHDT, CDR2 YYEEEE. Unmatched junction bases numbered 10, after V lost 4 bases and J lost 4 bases. The CDR3 here is CASSALPAGVYEQYF. CDR3 nucleotides: TGTGCCAGCAGCGCCCTGCCAGCGGGAGTATACGAGCAGTACTTC.

This chain joins TRBV13 and TRBJ2-1; 15 positions match TRBD2. Germline V gives CDR1 PRHDT, CDR2 FYEKMQ (reference sequence). The CDR3 loop spans 17 amino acids. V shed 5 bases, J shed 7 bases, and the junction held 9 bases outside the gene matches. As DNA, the CDR3 is TGTGCCAGCAGCCCCCGGACTAGCGGGAGGGTGGGGAATGAGCAGTTCTTC. Translated: CASSPRTSGRVGNEQFF.

The chain couples TRBV6-5 to TRBJ2-7, with 8 bases identical to TRBD1. CDR1 MNHEY and CDR2 SVGAGI come from the germline V gene. With V trimmed by 2 bases and J by 7 bases, 4 bases remained unmatched. The CDR3 consists of 13 residues. CDR3 nucleotides: TGTGCCAGCAGTTACGACAGGGGATCGGAGCAGTACTTC. Translation gives CASSYDRGSEQYF.

The chain carries TRBV7-9 and TRBJ2-7; 8 bases fit TRBD1. This CDR3 has 13 residues. CDR1 and CDR2 (germline): SEHNR, FQNEAQ (reference sequence). Trimming cost V 5 bases and J 3 bases; bases outside gene matches: 3. CDR3 amino acids: CASSTGGNYEQYF. The CDR3 nucleotides are TGTGCCAGCAGCACAGGGGGGAACTACGAGCAGTACTTC. Based on the CDR3 plus reference TRBV7-9 and TRBJ2-7, the full variable domain is DTGVSQNPRHKITKRGQNVTFRCDPISEHNRLYWYRQTLGQGPEFLTYFQNEAQLEKSRLLSDRFSAERPKGSFSTLEIQRTEQGDSAMYLCASSTGGNYEQYFGPGTRLTVT.

The chain joins TRBV6-4 to TRBJ2-1, with 8 bases lining up with TRBD2. This CDR3 comprises 15 residues. Trimming removed 2 bases from V and 8 bases from J; junction bases left unmatched: 8. The germline CDR1 and CDR2 sequences are MRHNA and SNTAGT. CDR3 loop: CASSDPGLGRDEQFF. Here the CDR3 DNA reads TGTGCCAGCAGTGACCCGGGACTAGGGAGGGATGAGCAGTTCTTC.

The V gene is TRBV5-1, the J gene TRBJ2-6; tentative D call: TRBD1 (6 bases). This CDR3 is built from 16 residues. CDR1 is SGHRS and CDR2 is YFSETQ in the germline V gene. The V and J ends lost 3 bases and 3 bases respectively, with 13 bases between them. The CDR3 DNA reads TGCGCCAGCAGCTCGGAAGGGGGTTATGGGGCCAACGTCCTGACTTTC. Its translation is CASSSEGGYGANVLTF. Full variable domain (remainder filled in from reference TRBV5-1 and TRBJ2-6): KAGVTQTPRYLIKTRGQQVTLSCSPISGHRSVSWYQQTPGQGLQFLFEYFSETQRNKGNFPGRFSGRQFSNSRSEMNVSTLELGDSALYLCASSSEGGYGANVLTFGAGSRLTVL.

The rearrangement joins TRBV1 to TRBJ2-1; TRBD2 was called by the table and not checked on the DNA. TRBV1 is a known pseudogene. This CDR3 region has 14 residues. As DNA, the CDR3 is TGCACCAGCAGCCAAGGGGGAGTTGGGAATGAGCAGTTCTTC. Amino acids: CTSSQGGVGNEQFF.

This clone is a singleton in its sample. The DNA of the CDR3 is TGTGCCAGCGCCGGCGCGGGGCTGGGCGAGCAGTTCTTC. It translates to CASAGAGLGEQFF. The rearrangement joins TRBV28 to TRBJ2-1; D possibly corresponds to TRBD2 (6 bases). Germline CDR1 and CDR2: MDHEN and SYDVKM. This CDR3 region has 13 residues. Trimming removed 8 bases from V and 10 bases from J, with 18 bases in between.